The clone carrying this T cell receptor (beta chain) was detected once. This specimen belongs to a study of blood T cell repertoires in COVID-19. Study-wide context: Sources were T cells, B-cell-depleted T cells, or PBMCs; the material itself was cDNA or gDNA.

Clones were read by immunoSEQ multiplex PCR, and TCRdb kept only the in-frame ones, dropping some. The sample consists of roughly 160,000 clones, about four fifths of them appearing once. The receptor was derived from a woman of 80 years or more with acute or convalescent COVID-19. Specimen: peripheral blood.

The CDR3 nucleotides read TGTGCCAGCAGCTCAGCAGGGGTGTTCGGGAGTGAGCAGTTCTTC. It specifies CASSSAGVFGSEQFF. The chain combines TRBV7-9 with TRBJ2-1; either TRBD1 or TRBD2 may fit D (6 bases each). The CDR3 runs 15 residues. Germline lookup yields CDR1 SEHNR and CDR2 FQNEAQ (reference sequence). Trimming stripped 4 bases from V and 9 bases from J, with 19 bases between.